What follows is one T cell receptor (beta chain) and its context. Its antigen is not identified. Trimming took 0 bases from V and 3 from J, leaving 13 bases between them. The CDR3 is 15 amino acids. From germline, CDR1 is DFQATT and CDR2 SNEGSKA (reference sequence). The data belong to a study of post-analysis software for immune sequencing data. Unique-molecular-identifier-tagged TCR beta cDNA libraries were used. Around 500,000 cDNA molecules were recovered from an input of 1 to 10 million T cells. TCRdb itself ran the PCR reads through MiXCR, one entry per CDR3 protein. Found here are 500,000 to 600,000 distinct CDR3 sequences, around 40% of them singletons; the top ten hold around 1.7%. Study observations and caveats: Several TRBV segments occurring more often in patients than controls included TRBV5-6, TRBV5-1 and TRBV20-1. F measure showed strong co-clustering of same-batch samples. Patients with multiple sclerosis recorded significantly lower normalized Chao1 diversity than controls, the study found.

The sequenced sample consisted of blood. The clonotype was recovered from a girl aged 5-17 years with multiple sclerosis. The J gene is TRBJ2-3, the V gene TRBV20-1; D remains ambiguous. The CDR3 protein is CSAREIEKTTDTQYF. The DNA of the CDR3 is TGCAGTGCTAGAGAGATTGAGAAAACTACAGATACGCAGTATTTT.